This T cell receptor (beta chain) was profiled in a study of blood T cell repertoires in COVID-19. The assay was immunoSEQ multiplex PCR, and TCRdb's table has in-frame clones only and misses some. Of about 250,000 clones listed, approximately 80% are singletons. V lost 0 bases and J lost 1, with 7 bases in between. The CDR3 has 15 amino acids. Germline-derived CDR1 and CDR2 are SGHKS and YYEKEE (reference sequence). This clonotype was sampled from a man aged 80 or over with acute or convalescent COVID-19. The V call is TRBV5-5, the J call TRBJ2-2, with D unclear. The specimen was peripheral blood. CDR3 loop: CASSLVDLNTGELFF. DNA for the CDR3: TGTGCCAGCAGCTTGGTCGACTTGAACACCGGGGAGCTGTTTTTT.